This T cell receptor (beta chain) comes out of a study of T-cell memory formation after mild COVID-19. Looking at the study overall: Clusters of TCRs were largely donor specific.

This clonotype was recorded at least ten times. Antigen specificity is unknown. Each CDR3 protein is one row after TCRdb ran MiXCR on the 5' RACE reads. The sample includes fewer than 700,000 distinct CDR3 sequences, about a sixth of them seen just once. Study-level points and caveats: Some clones that responded were present in memory (sampled pre-infection), which suggests cross-reactive memory joined. Clones which contracted sat mainly in CM and EM if CD4+, and in EMRA if CD8+. A second wave expanding day 15 to 37 was CD4+-biased; contracting clones were balanced.

Deletions cut 0 bases from V and 5 bases from J, with 10 bases between. This CDR3 has 14 residues. Germline-derived CDR1 and CDR2 are LNHNV and YYDKDF (reference sequence). The sample was PBMCs or a T cell subset sorted from them (not recorded which). The TCR sequence derives from an adult woman who had mild COVID-19 (a few samples of this study predate the infection). Cell type and time point are not known. The J gene is TRBJ2-5, the V gene TRBV15; D is perhaps TRBD1 or TRBD2 (5 bases each). The CDR3 reads CATSRDLGAETQYF. The CDR3 nucleotides read TGTGCCACCAGCAGAGATCTCGGGGCTGAGACCCAGTACTTC.